Listed here are 19 T cell receptor beta chains from one sample, sequenced in a study of blood T cell repertoires in COVID-19. TCRdb keeps only in-frame clones here, not all; method: immunoSEQ multiplex PCR. The sample shows 9,500 to 15,000 clones, more than 65% of them seen only once. Sequenced material: peripheral blood. The source of these receptors is a man aged 60-69 years with COVID-19, enrolled during active disease.

CDR3 amino acids: CASSGWGSSYEQYF. CDR3 DNA sequence: TGTGCCAGCAGCGGCTGGGGCAGCTCCTACGAGCAGTACTTC. The chain recombines TRBV6-6 with TRBJ2-7, with D perhaps matching TRBD1 (5 bases). CDR3 length: 14 residues. The germline CDR1 and CDR2 sequences are MNHNY and SVGAGI (reference sequence). Trimming pared 6 bases from V and 0 bases from J, leaving 12 bases between.

As DNA, the CDR3 is TGTGCCTGGAGCCTTCGGACAGGGGATGTGAAGCCCCAGCATTTT. Its translation is CAWSLRTGDVKPQHF. The chain couples TRBV30 to TRBJ1-5; the match to TRBD1 covers 9 bases. Germline V gene sequence: CDR1 GTSNPN, CDR2 SVGIG (reference sequence). V lost 3 bases to trimming and J lost 8 bases; unmatched junction nucleotides: 11. This CDR3 has 15 amino acids.

J is TRBJ2-3 and V is TRBV5-1; D not certain. Germline V gene lookup returns CDR1 SGHRS and CDR2 YFSETQ. Trimming shortened V by 5 bases and J by 4 bases, and 14 bases separated the two germline ends. This CDR3 region has 14 residues. The DNA of the CDR3 is TGCGCCAGCAGTTTTGGGCCGGCTGCAGATACGCAGTATTTT. Protein: CASSFGPAADTQYF.

The genes are TRBV19 and TRBJ1-6; D is unclear. Trimming stripped 6 bases from V and 13 bases from J, with 13 bases between. The germline V gene has CDR1 LNHDA and CDR2 SQIVND (reference sequence). The CDR3 runs to 12 residues. This CDR3 reads CASRIHHGPLHF. CDR3 DNA sequence: TGTGCCAGTAGAATCCATCACGGGCCCCTCCACTTT.

This clone appeared a few times. V is TRBV5-4 and J is TRBJ1-1; TRBD1 matches at 7 bases. Germline lookup yields CDR1 SGHNT and CDR2 YYREEE (reference sequence). The junction had 1 base not matched to a gene; V was cut back by 4 bases and J by 4 bases. There are 12 residues in the CDR3. CDR3 DNA: TGTGCCAGCAGCGGGGACAGCACTGAAGCTTTCTTT. Its translation is CASSGDSTEAFF.

The chain employs TRBV30 and TRBJ2-7, with D perhaps TRBD2 (5 bases). Germline V CDR1 and CDR2: GTSNPN, SVGIG (reference sequence). V was clipped by 0 bases and J by 6 bases, with 6 bases between them. The CDR3 consists of 11 residues. The DNA of the CDR3 is TGTGCCTGGAGTGTACTAGGCGAGCAGTACTTC. It specifies CAWSVLGEQYF.

V usage is TRBV28 and J usage is TRBJ1-1, with 8 bases identical to TRBD1. J gave up 5 bases and V 10 bases, and 12 bases lay outside the gene matches. CDR3 length equals 14 residues. CDR1 and CDR2 (germline): MDHEN, SYDVKM. The CDR3 sequence is CATYFGQGWTEAFF. The CDR3 nucleotides read TGTGCCACCTACTTCGGACAGGGCTGGACTGAAGCTTTCTTT.

The chain uses TRBV27 and TRBJ1-1; 8 bases align to TRBD1. Trimming removed 3 bases from V and 1 base from J; junction bases left unmatched: 16. Germline CDR1 and CDR2: MNHEY and SMNVEV (reference sequence). The CDR3 covers 19 residues. The CDR3 region is CASSLGTSQGVGWNTEAFF. The CDR3 DNA reads TGTGCCAGCAGTTTGGGGACCTCACAGGGGGTAGGTTGGAACACTGAAGCTTTCTTT.

This clone was detected once. V is TRBV5-1 and J is TRBJ2-7, with a weak D call TRBD1 (6 bases). The CDR3 runs to 14 residues. Trimming took 3 bases from V and 0 from J, leaving 10 bases between them. Germline assignment: CDR1 SGHRS and CDR2 YFSETQ. The CDR3, as DNA: TGCGCCAGCAGCTGGGACACTAACTCCTACGAGCAGTACTTC. The encoded protein is CASSWDTNSYEQYF.

V and J are TRBV14 and TRBJ2-1; 7 bases agree with TRBD2. Germline V gene sequence: CDR1 SGHDN, CDR2 FVKESK. V trimming: 4 bases; J trimming: 7 bases; junction bases outside the gene matches: 7. CDR3 length: 14 residues. The CDR3 nucleotides read TGTGCCAGCAGCCTCCAAATCGGGAGGAATGAGCAGTTCTTC. It encodes CASSLQIGRNEQFF.

V usage is TRBV5-5 and J usage is TRBJ2-7; 10 bases line up with TRBD1. Germline values: CDR1 SGHKS, CDR2 YYEKEE (reference sequence). The V and J ends lost 3 bases and 0 bases, in that order; junction bases with no gene match: 9. The CDR3 loop spans 17 amino acids. The CDR3 DNA is TGTGCCAGCAGCTCCCGGGACAGGGGCAGGGGCTCCTACGAGCAGTACTTC. This gives the protein CASSSRDRGRGSYEQYF.

The V call is TRBV7-9, the J call TRBJ2-7; 7 bases fit TRBD1. V lost 5 bases and J lost 1; bases outside the gene matches: 5. The CDR3 length is 14 residues. Germline V gives CDR1 SEHNR, CDR2 FQNEAQ (reference sequence). CDR3 sequence (DNA): TGTGCCAGCAGCCCCCCGGGACAGTCCTACGAGCAGTACTTC. This sequence encodes CASSPPGQSYEQYF. Together with reference TRBV7-9 and TRBJ2-7, the CDR3 gives the full variable domain: DTGVSQNPRHKITKRGQNVTFRCDPISEHNRLYWYRQTLGQGPEFLTYFQNEAQLEKSRLLSDRFSAERPKGSFSTLEIQRTEQGDSAMYLCASSPPGQSYEQYFGPGTRLTVT.

The chain has TRBV5-5 and TRBJ2-7; TRBD2 matches at 9 bases. The CDR3 runs 15 residues. J was trimmed by 7 bases and V by 0 bases; bases with no gene match: 8. Germline values: CDR1 SGHKS, CDR2 YYEKEE (reference sequence). In DNA form, the CDR3 reads TGTGCCAGCAGCTTGGTTCTAGCGGGATCGAGAGAGCAGTACGTC. Amino acid sequence: CASSLVLAGSREQYV.

The rearrangement joins TRBV5-4 to TRBJ2-7; TRBD2 matches at 12 bases. J lost 4 bases, V lost 0 bases, and 2 bases had no gene match. This CDR3 spans 15 amino acids. Germline lookup yields CDR1 SGHNT and CDR2 YYREEE (reference sequence). This CDR3 reads CASSLGLAGAYEQYV. In DNA, the CDR3 is TGTGCCAGCAGCTTGGGACTAGCGGGAGCTTACGAGCAGTACGTC.

The rearrangement uses TRBV5-1 and TRBJ2-1, with 7 positions matching TRBD2. After removal of 0 bases from V and 3 bases from J, the junction contained 0 bases not matched to a gene. The length of the CDR3 is 14 residues. Germline loops: CDR1 SGHRS, CDR2 YFSETQ. The CDR3 DNA is TGCGCCAGCAGCTTGGGCGGGAGCTACAATGAGCAGTTCTTC. It encodes CASSLGGSYNEQFF. Looking up the rest from reference TRBV5-1 and TRBJ2-1 gives the full variable domain: KAGVTQTPRYLIKTRGQQVTLSCSPISGHRSVSWYQQTPGQGLQFLFEYFSETQRNKGNFPGRFSGRQFSNSRSEMNVSTLELGDSALYLCASSLGGSYNEQFFGPGTRLTVL.

The chain carries TRBV21-1 and TRBJ1-5. TRBV21-1 is a listed pseudogene. The CDR3 is made up of 14 amino acids. The CDR3 DNA sequence: TGTGCCAGCAGCGAAGAGTCGGGGAAACAGCCCCAGCATTTT. Translating gives CASSEESGKQPQHF.

This clone has just one count. This sequence joins TRBV5-1 and TRBJ2-1; 9 bases agree with TRBD1. Trimming removed 0 bases from V and 5 bases from J; junction bases left unmatched: 3. Germline V gene lookup returns CDR1 SGHRS and CDR2 YFSETQ. The CDR3 loop spans 15 amino acids. The chain's CDR3 is CASSLVWTGDNEQFF. The CDR3 coding sequence is TGCGCCAGCAGCTTGGTGTGGACAGGGGACAATGAGCAGTTCTTC.

CDR3 DNA sequence: TGCGCCAGCAGCCAAGATTTCCGCCCAGACAGGGCTAATGAAAAACTGTTTTTT. It specifies CASSQDFRPDRANEKLFF. The chain employs TRBV4-3 and TRBJ1-4, with TRBD1 matching over 7 bases. The trim removed 0 bases at V and 3 bases at J, leaving 10 bases unmatched. The CDR3 is 18 amino acids. The germline gives CDR1 LGHNA, CDR2 YSLEER.

The CDR3 loop is CASSLDGYEQYV. The CDR3 bases are TGTGCCAGCAGCTTGGACGGTTACGAGCAGTACGTC. The V gene is TRBV5-4, the J gene TRBJ2-7; D unresolved. Germline CDR1 reads SGHNT; CDR2 reads YYREEE (reference sequence). This CDR3 has 12 amino acids. Trimming shortened V by 0 bases and J by 4 bases, and 5 bases separated the two germline ends.